This T cell receptor (beta chain) comes out of a study of T cell responses to AZD1222 COVID-19 vaccine. Study-wide points: Vaccine-associated CD4 TCRs spanned spike, dominant at 160-218 and 743-854. Clonal diversity was possibly underestimated; the donors were predominantly white British and more often female. Reportedly, nearly half the spike-specific TCRs target unmutated variant regions.

Comment on this clone: The target antigen is unknown.

CDR3 length: 16 residues. The J segment lost 6 bases and the V segment lost 0 bases, leaving 9 bases of the junction unmatched. Per germline, CDR1 MRHNA and CDR2 SNTAGT. Sequenced by immunoSEQ multiplex PCR; TCRdb stores in-frame clones only, minus some. Of fewer than 200,000 clones listed, 80% to 95% are singletons. The TCR originated in an adult in good health. The rearrangement links TRBV6-4 to TRBJ2-3, with 7 bases matching TRBD2. The sample in question was peripheral blood, obtained on day 0 of AZD1222 vaccination. The CDR3 coding sequence is TGTGCCAGCAGTGACTCGTCAGGGAGGGGAAGGGATACGCAGTATTTT. Translating it yields CASSDSSGRGRDTQYF.